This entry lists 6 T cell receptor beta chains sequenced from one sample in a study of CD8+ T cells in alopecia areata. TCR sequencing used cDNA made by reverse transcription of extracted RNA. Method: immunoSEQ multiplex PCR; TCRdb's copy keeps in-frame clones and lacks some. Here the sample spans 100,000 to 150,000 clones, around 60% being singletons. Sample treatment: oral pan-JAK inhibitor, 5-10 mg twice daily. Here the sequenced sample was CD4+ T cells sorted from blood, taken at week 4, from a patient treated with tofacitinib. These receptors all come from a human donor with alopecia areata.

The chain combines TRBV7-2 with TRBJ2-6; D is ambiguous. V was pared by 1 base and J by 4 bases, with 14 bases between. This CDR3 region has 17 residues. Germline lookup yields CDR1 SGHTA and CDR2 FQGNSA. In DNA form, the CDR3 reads TGTGCCAGCAGCTTAGGTCCGCGAGCTTCCGGGGCCAACGTCCTGACTTTC. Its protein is CASSLGPRASGANVLTF. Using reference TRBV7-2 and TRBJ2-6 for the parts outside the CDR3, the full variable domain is GAGVSQSPSNKVTEKGKDVELRCDPISGHTALYWYRQSLGQGLEFLIYFQGNSAPDKSGLPSDRFSAERTGGSVSTLTIQRTQQEDSAVYLCASSLGPRASGANVLTFGAGSRLTVL.

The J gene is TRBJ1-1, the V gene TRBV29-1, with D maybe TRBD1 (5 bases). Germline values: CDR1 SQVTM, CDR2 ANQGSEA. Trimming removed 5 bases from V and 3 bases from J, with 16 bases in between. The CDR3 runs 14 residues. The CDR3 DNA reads TGCAGCGTTTCAGGTCTCCCGGGGGACACTGAAGCTTTCTTT. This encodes CSVSGLPGDTEAFF.

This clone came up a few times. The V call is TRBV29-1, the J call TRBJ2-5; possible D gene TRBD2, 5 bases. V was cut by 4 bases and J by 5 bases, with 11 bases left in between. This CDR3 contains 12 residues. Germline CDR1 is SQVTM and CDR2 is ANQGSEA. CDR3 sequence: CSVGSGWETQYF. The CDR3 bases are TGCAGCGTTGGATCGGGGTGGGAGACCCAGTACTTC.

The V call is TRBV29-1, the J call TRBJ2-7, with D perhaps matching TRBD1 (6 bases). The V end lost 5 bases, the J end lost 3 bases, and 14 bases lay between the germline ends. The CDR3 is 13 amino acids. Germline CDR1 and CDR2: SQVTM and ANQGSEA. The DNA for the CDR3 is TGCAGCGTTACCGACAGGTGGGACTACGAGCAGTACTTC. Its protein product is CSVTDRWDYEQYF.

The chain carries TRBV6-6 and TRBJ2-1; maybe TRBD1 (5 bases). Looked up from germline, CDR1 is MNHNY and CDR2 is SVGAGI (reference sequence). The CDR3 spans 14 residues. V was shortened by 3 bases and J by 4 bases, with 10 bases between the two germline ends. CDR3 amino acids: CASSYSRVYNEQFF. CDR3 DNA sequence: TGTGCCAGCAGTTATTCCAGGGTATACAATGAGCAGTTCTTC.

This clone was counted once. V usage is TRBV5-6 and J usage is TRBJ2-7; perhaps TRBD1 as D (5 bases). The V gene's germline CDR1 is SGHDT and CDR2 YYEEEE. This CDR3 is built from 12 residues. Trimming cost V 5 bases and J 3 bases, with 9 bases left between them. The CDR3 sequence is CASSRTYYEQYF. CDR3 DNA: TGTGCCAGCAGTCGGACATACTACGAGCAGTACTTC.